The sequence of this T cell receptor (beta chain) was determined in a study of response to subunit inactivated influenza vaccine. J was trimmed by 0 bases and V by 4 bases; bases with no gene match: 9. CDR3 size: 17 residues. CDR1 is SGHDN and CDR2 is FVKESK in the germline V gene. TCRdb used MiXCR to reprocess the RT-PCR reads, holding one entry per CDR3 protein. The repertoire consists of 650,000 to 700,000 distinct CDR3 sequences, with about 15% occurring once and the leading ten covering approximately 10%. Sequenced material: PBMCs from blood, taken about 13 days after vaccination. This TCR came from a man aged 45-65 years who received an inactivated influenza vaccine. This chain uses TRBV14 with TRBJ2-3, with 8 bases fitting TRBD2. CDR3 in amino acids: CASSRGIGRASTDTQYF. DNA of the CDR3: TGTGCCAGCAGCCGAGGAATCGGGAGGGCGAGCACAGATACGCAGTATTTT.